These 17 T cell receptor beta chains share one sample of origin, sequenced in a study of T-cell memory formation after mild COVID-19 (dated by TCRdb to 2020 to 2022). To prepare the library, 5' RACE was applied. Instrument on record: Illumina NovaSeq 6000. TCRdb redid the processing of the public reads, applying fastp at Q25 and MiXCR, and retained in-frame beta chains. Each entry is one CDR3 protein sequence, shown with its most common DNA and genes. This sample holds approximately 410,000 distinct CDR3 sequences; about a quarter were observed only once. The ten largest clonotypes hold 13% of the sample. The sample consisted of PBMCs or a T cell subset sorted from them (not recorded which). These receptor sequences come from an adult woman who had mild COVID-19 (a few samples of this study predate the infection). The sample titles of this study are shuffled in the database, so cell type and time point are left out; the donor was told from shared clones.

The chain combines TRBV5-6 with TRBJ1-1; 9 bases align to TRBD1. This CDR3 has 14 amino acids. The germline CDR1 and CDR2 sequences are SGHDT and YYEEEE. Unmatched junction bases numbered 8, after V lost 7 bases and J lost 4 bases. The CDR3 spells CASGKDRGFTEAFF. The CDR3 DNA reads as TGTGCCAGCGGAAAGGACAGGGGTTTCACTGAAGCTTTCTTT.

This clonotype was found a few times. CDR3 region: CSARVLAGGNYNEQFF. The CDR3 DNA is TGCAGTGCTAGAGTTCTGGCGGGGGGGAACTACAATGAGCAGTTCTTC. This chain connects TRBV20-1 to TRBJ2-1, with 9 bases lining up with TRBD2. CDR3 length equals 16 residues. The germline V gene has CDR1 DFQATT and CDR2 SNEGSKA (reference sequence). V gave up 1 base and J gave up 3 bases; unmatched junction bases: 7.

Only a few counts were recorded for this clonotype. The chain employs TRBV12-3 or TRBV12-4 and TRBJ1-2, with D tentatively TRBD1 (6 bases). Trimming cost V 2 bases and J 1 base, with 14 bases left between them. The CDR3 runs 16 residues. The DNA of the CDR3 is TGTGCCAGCAGTTTACAACAGGGATTTCTTAACTATGGCTACACCTTC. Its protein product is CASSLQQGFLNYGYTF.

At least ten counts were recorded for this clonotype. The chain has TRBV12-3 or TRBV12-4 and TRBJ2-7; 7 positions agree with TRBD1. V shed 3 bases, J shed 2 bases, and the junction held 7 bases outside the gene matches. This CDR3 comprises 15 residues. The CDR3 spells CASSFSGTAAYEQYF. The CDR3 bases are TGTGCCAGCAGTTTTTCCGGGACAGCCGCCTACGAGCAGTACTTC.

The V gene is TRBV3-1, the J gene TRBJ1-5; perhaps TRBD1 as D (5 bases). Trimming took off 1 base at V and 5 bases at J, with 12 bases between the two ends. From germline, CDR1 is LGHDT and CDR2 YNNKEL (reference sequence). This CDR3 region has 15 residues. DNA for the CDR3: TGTGCCAGCAGCCAAGCCAGGGATGGGTATCAGCCCCAGCATTTT. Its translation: CASSQARDGYQPQHF.

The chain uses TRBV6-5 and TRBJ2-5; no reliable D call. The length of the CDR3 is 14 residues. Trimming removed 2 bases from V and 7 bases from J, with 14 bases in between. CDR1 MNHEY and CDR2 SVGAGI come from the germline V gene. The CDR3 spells CASSYDGVVRTQYF. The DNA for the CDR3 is TGTGCCAGCAGTTACGACGGCGTCGTGCGGACCCAGTACTTC.

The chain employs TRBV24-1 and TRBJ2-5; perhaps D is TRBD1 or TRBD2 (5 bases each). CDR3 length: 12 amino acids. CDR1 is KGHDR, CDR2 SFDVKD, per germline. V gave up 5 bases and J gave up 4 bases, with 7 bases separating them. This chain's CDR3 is CATSVGGETQYF. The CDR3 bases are TGTGCCACCAGTGTTGGGGGAGAGACCCAGTACTTC.

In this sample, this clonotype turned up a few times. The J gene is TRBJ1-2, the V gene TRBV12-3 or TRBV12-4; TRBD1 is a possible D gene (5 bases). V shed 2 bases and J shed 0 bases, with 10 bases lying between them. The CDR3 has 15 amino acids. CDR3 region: CASSLIARANYGYTF. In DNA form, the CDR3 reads TGTGCCAGCAGTTTAATCGCCAGGGCTAACTATGGCTACACCTTC.

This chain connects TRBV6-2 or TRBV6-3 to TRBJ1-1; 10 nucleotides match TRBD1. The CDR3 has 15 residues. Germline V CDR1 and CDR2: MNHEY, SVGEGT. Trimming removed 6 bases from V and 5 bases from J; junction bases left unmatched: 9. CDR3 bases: TGTGCCAGCAGGCCTGGGACAGGGGTTATAACTGAAGCTTTCTTT. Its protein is CASRPGTGVITEAFF.

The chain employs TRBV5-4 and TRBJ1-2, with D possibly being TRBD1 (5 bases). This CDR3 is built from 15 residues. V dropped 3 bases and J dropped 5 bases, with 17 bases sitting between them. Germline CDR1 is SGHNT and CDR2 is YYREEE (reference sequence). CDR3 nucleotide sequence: TGTGCCAGCAGCTCCCCAGACGGCGGGGGATATGGCTACACCTTC. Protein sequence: CASSSPDGGGYGYTF. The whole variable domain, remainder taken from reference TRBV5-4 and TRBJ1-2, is ETGVTQSPTHLIKTRGQQVTLRCSSQSGHNTVSWYQQALGQGPQFIFQYYREEENGRGNFPPRFSGLQFPNYSSELNVNALELDDSALYLCASSSPDGGGYGYTFGSGTRLTVV.

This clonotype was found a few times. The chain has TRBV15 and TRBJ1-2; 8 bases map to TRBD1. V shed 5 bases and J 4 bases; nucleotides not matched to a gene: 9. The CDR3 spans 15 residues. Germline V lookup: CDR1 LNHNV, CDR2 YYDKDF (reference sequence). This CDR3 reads CATSGQGGSGYGYTF. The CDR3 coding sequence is TGTGCCACCAGCGGACAGGGAGGGTCGGGCTATGGCTACACCTTC.

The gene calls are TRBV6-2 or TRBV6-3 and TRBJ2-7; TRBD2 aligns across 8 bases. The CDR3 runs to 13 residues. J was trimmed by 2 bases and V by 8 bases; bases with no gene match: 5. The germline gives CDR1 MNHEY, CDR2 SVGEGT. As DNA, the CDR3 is TGTGCCAGCTCTACGGGAGGGCCCTACGAGCAGTACTTC. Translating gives CASSTGGPYEQYF.

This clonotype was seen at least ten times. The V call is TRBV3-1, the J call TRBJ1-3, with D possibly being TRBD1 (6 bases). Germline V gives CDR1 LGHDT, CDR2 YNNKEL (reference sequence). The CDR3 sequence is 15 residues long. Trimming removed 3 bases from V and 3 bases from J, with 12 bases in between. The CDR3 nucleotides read TGTGCCAGCAGCCAGATGATGGACAGTGGAAACACCATATATTTT. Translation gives CASSQMMDSGNTIYF. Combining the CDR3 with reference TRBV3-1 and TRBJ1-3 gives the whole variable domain DTAVSQTPKYLVTQMGNDKSIKCEQNLGHDTMYWYKQDSKKFLKIMFSYNNKELIINETVPNRFSPKSPDKAHLNLHINSLELGDSAVYFCASSQMMDSGNTIYFGEGSWLTVV.

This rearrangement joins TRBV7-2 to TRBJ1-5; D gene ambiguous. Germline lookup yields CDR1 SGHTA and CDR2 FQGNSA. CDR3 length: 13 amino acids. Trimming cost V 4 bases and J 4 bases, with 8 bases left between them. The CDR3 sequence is CASSSNYNQPQHF. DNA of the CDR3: TGTGCCAGCAGCTCGAACTATAATCAGCCCCAGCATTTT.

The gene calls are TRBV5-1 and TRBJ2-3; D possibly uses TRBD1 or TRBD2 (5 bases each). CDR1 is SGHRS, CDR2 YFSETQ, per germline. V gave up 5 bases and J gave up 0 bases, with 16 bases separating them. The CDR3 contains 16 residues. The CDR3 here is CASRGPLTGSTDTQYF. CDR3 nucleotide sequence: TGCGCCAGCAGGGGACCATTAACCGGGAGCACAGATACGCAGTATTTT. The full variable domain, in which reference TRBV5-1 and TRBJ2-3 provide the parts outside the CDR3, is KAGVTQTPRYLIKTRGQQVTLSCSPISGHRSVSWYQQTPGQGLQFLFEYFSETQRNKGNFPGRFSGRQFSNSRSEMNVSTLELGDSALYLCASRGPLTGSTDTQYFGPGTRLTVL.

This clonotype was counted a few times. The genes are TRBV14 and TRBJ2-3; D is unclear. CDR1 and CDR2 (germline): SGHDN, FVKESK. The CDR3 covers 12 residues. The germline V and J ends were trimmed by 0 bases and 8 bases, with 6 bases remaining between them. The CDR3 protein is CASSQDSTTQYF. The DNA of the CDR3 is TGTGCCAGCAGCCAAGATTCAACTACGCAGTATTTT.

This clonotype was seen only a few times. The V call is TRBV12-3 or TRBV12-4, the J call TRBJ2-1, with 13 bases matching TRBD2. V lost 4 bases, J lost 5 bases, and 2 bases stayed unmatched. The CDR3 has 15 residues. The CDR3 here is CASSWGLAGNNEQFF. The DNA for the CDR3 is TGTGCCAGCAGTTGGGGACTAGCGGGAAACAATGAGCAGTTCTTC.